Included here is one T cell receptor beta chain sequence, with context. The sample comes from a study of blood T cell repertoires in COVID-19. Study in general: T cells, B-cell-depleted T cells, or PBMCs supplied cDNA or gDNA.

The V and J ends lost 2 bases and 2 bases respectively, with 12 bases between them. Per germline, CDR1 SGHRS and CDR2 YFSETQ. The CDR3 is made up of 15 amino acids. Method: immunoSEQ multiplex PCR; TCRdb's copy keeps in-frame clones and lacks some. The data hold about 79,000 clones, with around nine tenths observed a single time. This clonotype originated in a man in his sixties or seventies with active or convalescent COVID-19. Sequencing was carried out using peripheral blood. The chain uses TRBV5-1 and TRBJ2-3; D call uncertain. CDR3: CASSLGRGTTDTQYF. CDR3 sequence (DNA): TGCGCCAGCAGCTTAGGTAGAGGAACCACAGATACGCAGTATTTT.